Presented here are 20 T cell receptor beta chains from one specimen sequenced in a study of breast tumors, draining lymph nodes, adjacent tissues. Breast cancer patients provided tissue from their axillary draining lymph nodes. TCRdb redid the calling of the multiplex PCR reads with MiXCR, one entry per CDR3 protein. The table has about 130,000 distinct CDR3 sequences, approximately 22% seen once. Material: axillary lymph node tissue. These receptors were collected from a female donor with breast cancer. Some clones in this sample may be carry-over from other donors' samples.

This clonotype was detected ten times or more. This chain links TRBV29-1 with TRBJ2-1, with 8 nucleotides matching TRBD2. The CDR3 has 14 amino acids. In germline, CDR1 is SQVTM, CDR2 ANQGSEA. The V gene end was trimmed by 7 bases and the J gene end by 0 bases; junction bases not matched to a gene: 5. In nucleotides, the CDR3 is TGCAGCGGAGGGACTAGGAGCTCCTACAATGAGCAGTTCTTC. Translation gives CSGGTRSSYNEQFF.

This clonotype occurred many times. CDR3 loop: CASSLKGGGYGYTF. Written as DNA, the CDR3 is TGTGCCAGCAGCTTAAAGGGGGGGGGTTATGGCTACACCTTC. The chain recombines TRBV7-3 with TRBJ1-2; TRBD1 might be the D (6 bases). Deletions cut 1 base from V and 5 bases from J, with 11 bases between. The CDR3 loop spans 14 amino acids. Germline CDR1 SGHTA, CDR2 FQGTGA.

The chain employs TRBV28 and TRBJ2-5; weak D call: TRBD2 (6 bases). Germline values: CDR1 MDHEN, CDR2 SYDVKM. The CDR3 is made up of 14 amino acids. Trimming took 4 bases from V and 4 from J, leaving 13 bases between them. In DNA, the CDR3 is TGTGCCAGCAGTTCGACTAGTCCGGGAGAGACCCAGTACTTC. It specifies CASSSTSPGETQYF. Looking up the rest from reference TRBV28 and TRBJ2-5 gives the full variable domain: DVKVTQSSRYLVKRTGEKVFLECVQDMDHENMFWYRQDPGLGLRLIYFSYDVKMKEKGDIPEGYSVSREKKERFSLILESASTNQTSMYLCASSSTSPGETQYFGPGTRLLVL.

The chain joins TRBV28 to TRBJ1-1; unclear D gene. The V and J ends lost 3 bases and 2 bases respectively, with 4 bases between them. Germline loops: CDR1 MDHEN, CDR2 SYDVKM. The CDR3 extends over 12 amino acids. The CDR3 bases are TGTGCCAGCAGTTTGGGCAACACTGAAGCTTTCTTT. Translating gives CASSLGNTEAFF. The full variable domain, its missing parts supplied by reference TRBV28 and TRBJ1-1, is DVKVTQSSRYLVKRTGEKVFLECVQDMDHENMFWYRQDPGLGLRLIYFSYDVKMKEKGDIPEGYSVSREKKERFSLILESASTNQTSMYLCASSLGNTEAFFGQGTRLTVV.

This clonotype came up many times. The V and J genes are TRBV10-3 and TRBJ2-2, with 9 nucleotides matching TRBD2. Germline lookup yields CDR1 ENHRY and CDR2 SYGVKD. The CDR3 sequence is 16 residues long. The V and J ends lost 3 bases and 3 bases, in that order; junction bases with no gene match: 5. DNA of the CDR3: TGTGCCATCAGTGATAAGCGGGAGGTACACACCGGGGAGCTGTTTTTT. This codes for CAISDKREVHTGELFF.

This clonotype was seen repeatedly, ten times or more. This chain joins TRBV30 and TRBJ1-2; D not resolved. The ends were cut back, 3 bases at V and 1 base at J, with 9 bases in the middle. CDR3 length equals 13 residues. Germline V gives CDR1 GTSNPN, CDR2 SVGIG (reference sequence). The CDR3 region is CAWSAGGNYGYTF. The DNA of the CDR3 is TGTGCCTGGAGCGCAGGCGGTAACTATGGCTACACCTTC.

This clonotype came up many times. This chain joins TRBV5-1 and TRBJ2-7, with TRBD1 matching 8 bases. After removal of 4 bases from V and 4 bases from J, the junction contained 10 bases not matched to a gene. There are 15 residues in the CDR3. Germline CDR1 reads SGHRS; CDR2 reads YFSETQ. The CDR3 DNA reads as TGCGCCAGCAGCATTACCGGGACAGGACTTTACGAGCAGTACTTC. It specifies CASSITGTGLYEQYF. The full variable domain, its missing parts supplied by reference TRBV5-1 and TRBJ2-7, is KAGVTQTPRYLIKTRGQQVTLSCSPISGHRSVSWYQQTPGQGLQFLFEYFSETQRNKGNFPGRFSGRQFSNSRSEMNVSTLELGDSALYLCASSITGTGLYEQYFGPGTRLTVT.

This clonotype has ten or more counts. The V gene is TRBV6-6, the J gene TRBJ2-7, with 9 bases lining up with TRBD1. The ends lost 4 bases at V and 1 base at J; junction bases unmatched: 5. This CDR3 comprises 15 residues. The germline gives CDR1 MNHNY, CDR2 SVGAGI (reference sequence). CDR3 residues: CASSFDRGVSYEQYF. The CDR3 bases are TGTGCCAGCAGTTTTGACAGGGGGGTGTCCTACGAGCAGTACTTC.

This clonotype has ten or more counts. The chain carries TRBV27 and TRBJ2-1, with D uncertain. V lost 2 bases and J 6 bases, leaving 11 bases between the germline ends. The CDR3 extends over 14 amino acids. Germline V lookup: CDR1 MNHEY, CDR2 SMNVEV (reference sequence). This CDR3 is CASSLEVTGNEQFF. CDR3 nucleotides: TGTGCCAGCAGTTTAGAGGTGACGGGCAATGAGCAGTTCTTC.

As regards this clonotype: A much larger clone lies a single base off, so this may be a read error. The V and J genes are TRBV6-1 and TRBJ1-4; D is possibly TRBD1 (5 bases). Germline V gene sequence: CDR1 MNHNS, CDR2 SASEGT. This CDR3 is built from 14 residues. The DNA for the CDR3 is TGTGCCAGCAGGACGGGGACGGCTAATGAAAGACTGTTTTTT. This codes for CASRTGTANERLFF.

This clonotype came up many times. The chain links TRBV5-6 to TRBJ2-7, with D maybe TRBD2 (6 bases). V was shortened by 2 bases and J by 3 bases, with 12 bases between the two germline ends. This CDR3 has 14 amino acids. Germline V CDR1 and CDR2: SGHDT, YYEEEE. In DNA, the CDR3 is TGTGCCAGCAGCTTCGGGAGTCGCAACTACGAGCAGTACTTC. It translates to CASSFGSRNYEQYF.

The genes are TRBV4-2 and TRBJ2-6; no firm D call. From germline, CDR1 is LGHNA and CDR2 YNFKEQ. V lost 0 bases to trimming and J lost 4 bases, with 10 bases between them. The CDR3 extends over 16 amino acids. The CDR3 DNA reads TGTGCCAGCAGCCAAGATAGGGCAGGCGGGGCCAACGTCCTGACTTTC. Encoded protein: CASSQDRAGGANVLTF.

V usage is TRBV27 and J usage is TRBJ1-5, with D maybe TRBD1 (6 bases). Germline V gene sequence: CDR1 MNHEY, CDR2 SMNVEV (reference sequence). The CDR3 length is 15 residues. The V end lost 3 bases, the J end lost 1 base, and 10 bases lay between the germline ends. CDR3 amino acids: CASSFVGGSNQPQHF. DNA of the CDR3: TGTGCCAGCAGTTTCGTGGGGGGCAGCAATCAGCCCCAGCATTTT.

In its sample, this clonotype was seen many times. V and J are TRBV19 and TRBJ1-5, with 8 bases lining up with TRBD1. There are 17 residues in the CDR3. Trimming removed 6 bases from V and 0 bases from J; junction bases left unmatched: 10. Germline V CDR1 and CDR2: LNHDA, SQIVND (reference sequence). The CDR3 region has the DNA TGTGCCAGTAGCGGGGCAGGGGGCCCTTATAGCAATCAGCCCCAGCATTTT. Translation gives CASSGAGGPYSNQPQHF.

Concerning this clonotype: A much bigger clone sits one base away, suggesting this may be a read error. The CDR3 nucleotides are TGTACCAGCAGTTCAAGGGGGGAGCTGTTTTTT. As protein: CTSSSRGELFF. The chain couples TRBV12-3 or TRBV12-4 to TRBJ2-2; no reliable D call. The CDR3 is made up of 11 amino acids.

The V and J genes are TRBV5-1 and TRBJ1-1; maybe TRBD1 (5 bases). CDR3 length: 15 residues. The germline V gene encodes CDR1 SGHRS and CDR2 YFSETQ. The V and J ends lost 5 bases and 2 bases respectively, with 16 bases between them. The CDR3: CASRPPGGGNTEAFF. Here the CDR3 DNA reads TGCGCCAGCAGGCCCCCGGGTGGGGGAAACACTGAAGCTTTCTTT.

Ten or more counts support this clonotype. For the CDR3, the DNA is TGTGCCAGCAGTATCGGGACAGTGTACGAGCAGTACTTC. Protein sequence: CASSIGTVYEQYF. The gene calls are TRBV12-3 or TRBV12-4 and TRBJ2-7, with 7 positions matching TRBD1. CDR3 size: 13 residues. Germline trimming cut 5 bases from V and 4 bases from J; bases unmatched to any gene: 5.

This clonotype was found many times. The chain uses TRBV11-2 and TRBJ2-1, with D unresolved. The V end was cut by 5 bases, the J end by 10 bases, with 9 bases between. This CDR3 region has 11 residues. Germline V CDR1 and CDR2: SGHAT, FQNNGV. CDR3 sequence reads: CASSRQSEQFF. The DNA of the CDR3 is TGTGCCAGCAGCCGACAATCCGAGCAGTTCTTC.

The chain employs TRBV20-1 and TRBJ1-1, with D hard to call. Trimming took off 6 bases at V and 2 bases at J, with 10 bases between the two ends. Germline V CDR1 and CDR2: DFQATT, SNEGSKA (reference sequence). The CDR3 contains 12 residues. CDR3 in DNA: TGCAGTGCGCCCTGGGATAACACTGAAGCTTTCTTT. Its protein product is CSAPWDNTEAFF.

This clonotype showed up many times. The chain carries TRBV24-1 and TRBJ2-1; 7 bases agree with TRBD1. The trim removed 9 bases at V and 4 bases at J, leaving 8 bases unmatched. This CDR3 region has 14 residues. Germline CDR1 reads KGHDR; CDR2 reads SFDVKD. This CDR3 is CATSGQETYNEQFF. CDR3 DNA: TGTGCCACCTCCGGACAGGAAACTTACAATGAGCAGTTCTTC.